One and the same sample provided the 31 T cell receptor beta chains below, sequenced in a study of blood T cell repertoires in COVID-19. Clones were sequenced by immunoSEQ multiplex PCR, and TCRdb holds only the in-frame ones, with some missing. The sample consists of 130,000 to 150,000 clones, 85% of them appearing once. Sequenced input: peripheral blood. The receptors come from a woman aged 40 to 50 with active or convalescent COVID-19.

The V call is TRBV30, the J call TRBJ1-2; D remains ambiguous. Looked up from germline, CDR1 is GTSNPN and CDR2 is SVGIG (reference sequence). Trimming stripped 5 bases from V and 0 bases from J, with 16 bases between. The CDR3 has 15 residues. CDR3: CAWSGGDRTNYGYTF. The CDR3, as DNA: TGTGCCTGGTCTGGCGGGGATAGGACTAACTATGGCTACACCTTC.

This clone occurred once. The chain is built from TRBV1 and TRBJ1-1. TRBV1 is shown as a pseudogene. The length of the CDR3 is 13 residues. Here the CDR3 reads CTSSQGGRGEAFF. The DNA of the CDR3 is TGCACCAGCAGCCAAGGGGGGAGGGGTGAAGCTTTCTTT.

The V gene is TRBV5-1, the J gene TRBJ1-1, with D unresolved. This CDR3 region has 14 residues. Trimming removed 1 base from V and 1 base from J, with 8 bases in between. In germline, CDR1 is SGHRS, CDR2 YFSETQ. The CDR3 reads CASSLQTGNTEAFF. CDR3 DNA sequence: TGCGCCAGCAGCTTGCAGACGGGGAACACTGAAGCTTTCTTT.

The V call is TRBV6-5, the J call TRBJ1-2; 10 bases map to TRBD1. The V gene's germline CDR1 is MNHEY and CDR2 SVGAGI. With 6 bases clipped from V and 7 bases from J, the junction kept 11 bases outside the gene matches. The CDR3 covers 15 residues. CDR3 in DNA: TGTGCCAGCAGGCCCGTCGGACAGGGGGTTTTTGGCTACACCTTC. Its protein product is CASRPVGQGVFGYTF.

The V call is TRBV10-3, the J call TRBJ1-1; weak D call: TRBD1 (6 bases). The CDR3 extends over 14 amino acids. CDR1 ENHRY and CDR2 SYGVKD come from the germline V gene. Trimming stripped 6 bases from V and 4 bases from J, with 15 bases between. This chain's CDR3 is CAIRRGTGRTEAFF. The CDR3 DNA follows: TGTGCCATCAGGAGGGGGACCGGACGCACTGAAGCTTTCTTT.

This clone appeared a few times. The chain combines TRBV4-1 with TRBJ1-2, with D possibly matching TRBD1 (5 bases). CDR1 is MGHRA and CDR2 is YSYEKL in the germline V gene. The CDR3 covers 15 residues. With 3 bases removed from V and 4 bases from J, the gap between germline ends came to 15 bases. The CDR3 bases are TGCGCCAGCAGCCACCAGGGCCCCGACCTCTATGGCTACACCTTC. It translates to CASSHQGPDLYGYTF.

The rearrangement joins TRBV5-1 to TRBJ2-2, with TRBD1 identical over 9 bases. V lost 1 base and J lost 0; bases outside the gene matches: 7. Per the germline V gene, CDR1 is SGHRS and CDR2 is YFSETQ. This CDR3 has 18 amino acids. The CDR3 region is CASSLRTGAVSNTGELFF. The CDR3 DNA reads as TGCGCCAGCAGCTTGCGGACAGGGGCTGTATCGAACACCGGGGAGCTGTTTTTT.

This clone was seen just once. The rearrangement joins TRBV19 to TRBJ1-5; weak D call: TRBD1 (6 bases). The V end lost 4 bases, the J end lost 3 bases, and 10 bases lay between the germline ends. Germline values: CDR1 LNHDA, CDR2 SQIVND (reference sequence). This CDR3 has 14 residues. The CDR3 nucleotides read TGTGCCAGTAGTAAACAGGGAACCAATCAGCCCCAGCATTTT. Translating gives CASSKQGTNQPQHF.

CDR3 nucleotides: TGTGCCAGCAGCCCCCTTGGACCAGGGTCTGGAAACACCATATATTTT. This gives the protein CASSPLGPGSGNTIYF. This rearrangement joins TRBV14 to TRBJ1-3; perhaps TRBD1 as D (5 bases). The CDR3 consists of 16 residues. V lost 4 bases to trimming and J lost 1 base, with 14 bases between them. Germline V gene data show CDR1 as SGHDN and CDR2 as FVKESK.

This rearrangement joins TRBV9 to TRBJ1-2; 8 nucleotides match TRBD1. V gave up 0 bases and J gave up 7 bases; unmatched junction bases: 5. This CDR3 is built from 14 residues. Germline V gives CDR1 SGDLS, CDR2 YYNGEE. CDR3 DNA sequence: TGTGCCAGCAGCGTAGCAGGGACAGGCCGTGGCTACACCTTC. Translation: CASSVAGTGRGYTF. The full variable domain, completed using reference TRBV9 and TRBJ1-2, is DSGVTQTPKHLITATGQRVTLRCSPRSGDLSVYWYQQSLDQGLQFLIQYYNGEERAKGNILERFSAQQFPDLHSELNLSSLELGDSALYFCASSVAGTGRGYTFGSGTRLTVV.

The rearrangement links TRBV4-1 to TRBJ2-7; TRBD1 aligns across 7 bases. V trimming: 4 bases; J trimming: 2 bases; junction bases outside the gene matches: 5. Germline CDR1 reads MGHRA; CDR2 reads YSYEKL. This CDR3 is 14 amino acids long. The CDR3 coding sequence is TGCGCCAGCAGCCCGGGACAGCCCCCCTACGAGCAGTACTTC. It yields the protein CASSPGQPPYEQYF.

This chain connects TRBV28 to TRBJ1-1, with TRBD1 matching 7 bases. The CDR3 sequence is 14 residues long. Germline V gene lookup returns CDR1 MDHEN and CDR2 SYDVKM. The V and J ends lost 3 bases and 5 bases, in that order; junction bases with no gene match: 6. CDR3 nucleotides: TGTGCCAGCAGTTTCCCAGGGGGAGAAACTGAAGCTTTCTTT. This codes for CASSFPGGETEAFF. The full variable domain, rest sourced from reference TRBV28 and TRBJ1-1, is DVKVTQSSRYLVKRTGEKVFLECVQDMDHENMFWYRQDPGLGLRLIYFSYDVKMKEKGDIPEGYSVSREKKERFSLILESASTNQTSMYLCASSFPGGETEAFFGQGTRLTVV.

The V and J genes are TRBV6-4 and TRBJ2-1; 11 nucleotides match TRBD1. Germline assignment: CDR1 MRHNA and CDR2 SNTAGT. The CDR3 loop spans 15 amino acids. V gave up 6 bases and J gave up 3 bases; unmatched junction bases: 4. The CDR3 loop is CASSGGTGGYNEQFF. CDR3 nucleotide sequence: TGTGCCAGCAGCGGTGGGACAGGGGGCTACAATGAGCAGTTCTTC.

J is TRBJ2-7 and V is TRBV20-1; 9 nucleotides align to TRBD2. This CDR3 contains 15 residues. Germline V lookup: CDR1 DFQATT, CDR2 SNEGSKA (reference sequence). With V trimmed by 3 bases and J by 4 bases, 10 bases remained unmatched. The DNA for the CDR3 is TGCAGTGCTAGTCCCAGTAGCGGGAGTGGGTACGAGCAGTACTTC. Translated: CSASPSSGSGYEQYF.

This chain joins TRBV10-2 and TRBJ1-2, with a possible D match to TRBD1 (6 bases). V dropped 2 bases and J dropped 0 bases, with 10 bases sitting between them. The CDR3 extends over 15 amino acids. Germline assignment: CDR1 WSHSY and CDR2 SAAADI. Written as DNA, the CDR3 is TGCGCCAGCAGTGAGCCCGGACAGTCTAACTATGGCTACACCTTC. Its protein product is CASSEPGQSNYGYTF.

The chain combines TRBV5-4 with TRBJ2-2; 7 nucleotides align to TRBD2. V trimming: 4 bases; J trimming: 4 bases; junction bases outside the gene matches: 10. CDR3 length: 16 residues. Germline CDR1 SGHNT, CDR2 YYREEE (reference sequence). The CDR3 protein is CASSLKLGGSTGELFF. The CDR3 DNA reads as TGTGCCAGCAGCCTAAAGCTCGGGGGGTCCACCGGGGAGCTGTTTTTT.

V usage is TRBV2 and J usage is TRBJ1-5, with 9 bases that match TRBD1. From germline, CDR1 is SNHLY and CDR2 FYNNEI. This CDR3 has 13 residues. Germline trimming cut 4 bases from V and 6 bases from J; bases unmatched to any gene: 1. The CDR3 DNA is TGTGCCAGCAGTGCGACAGGGGGTCAGCCCCAGCATTTT. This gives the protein CASSATGGQPQHF.

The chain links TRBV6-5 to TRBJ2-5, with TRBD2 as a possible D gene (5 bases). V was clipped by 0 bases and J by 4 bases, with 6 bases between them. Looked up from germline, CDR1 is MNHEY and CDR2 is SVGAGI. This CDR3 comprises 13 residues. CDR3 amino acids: CASSYSRVETQYF. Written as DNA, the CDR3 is TGTGCCAGCAGTTACTCGAGGGTAGAGACCCAGTACTTC.

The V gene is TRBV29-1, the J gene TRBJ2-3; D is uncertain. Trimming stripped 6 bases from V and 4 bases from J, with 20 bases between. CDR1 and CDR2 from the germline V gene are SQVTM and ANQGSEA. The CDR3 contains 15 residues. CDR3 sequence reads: CSVEILGSWADTQYF. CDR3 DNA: TGCAGCGTCGAAATTCTAGGAAGTTGGGCAGATACGCAGTATTTT.

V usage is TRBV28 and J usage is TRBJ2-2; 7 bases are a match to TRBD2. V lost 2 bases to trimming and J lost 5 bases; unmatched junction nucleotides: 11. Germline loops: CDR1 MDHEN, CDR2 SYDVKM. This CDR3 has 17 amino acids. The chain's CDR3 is CASSLRKGSGVTGELFF. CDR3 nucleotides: TGTGCCAGCAGTTTAAGGAAGGGCAGCGGGGTAACCGGGGAGCTGTTTTTT.

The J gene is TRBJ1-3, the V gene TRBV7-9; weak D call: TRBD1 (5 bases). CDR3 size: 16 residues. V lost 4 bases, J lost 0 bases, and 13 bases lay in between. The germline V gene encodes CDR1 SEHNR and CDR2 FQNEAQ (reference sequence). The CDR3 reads CASSSMTARSGNTIYF. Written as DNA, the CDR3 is TGTGCCAGCAGCTCAATGACAGCACGCTCTGGAAACACCATATATTTT. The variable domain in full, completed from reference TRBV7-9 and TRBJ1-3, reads DTGVSQNPRHKITKRGQNVTFRCDPISEHNRLYWYRQTLGQGPEFLTYFQNEAQLEKSRLLSDRFSAERPKGSFSTLEIQRTEQGDSAMYLCASSSMTARSGNTIYFGEGSWLTVV.

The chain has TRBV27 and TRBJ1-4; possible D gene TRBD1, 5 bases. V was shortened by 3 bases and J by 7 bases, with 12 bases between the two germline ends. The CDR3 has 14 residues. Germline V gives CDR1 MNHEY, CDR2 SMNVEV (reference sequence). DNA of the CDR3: TGTGCCAGCAGTTTCTCGGTAACAGGTGAAAAACTGTTTTTT. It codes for CASSFSVTGEKLFF.

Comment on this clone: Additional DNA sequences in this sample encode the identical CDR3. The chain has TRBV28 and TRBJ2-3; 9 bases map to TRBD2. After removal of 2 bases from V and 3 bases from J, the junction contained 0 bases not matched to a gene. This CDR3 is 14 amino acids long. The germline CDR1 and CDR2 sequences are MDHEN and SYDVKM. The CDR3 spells CASSLAGGTDTQYF. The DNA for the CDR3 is TGTGCCAGCAGTTTAGCGGGGGGGACAGATACGCAGTATTTT.

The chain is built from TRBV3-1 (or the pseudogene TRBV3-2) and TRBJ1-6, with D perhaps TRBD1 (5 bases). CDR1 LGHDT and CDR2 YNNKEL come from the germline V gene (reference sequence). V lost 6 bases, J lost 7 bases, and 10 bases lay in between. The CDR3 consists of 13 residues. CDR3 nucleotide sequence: TGTGCCAGCAGGACAGAGGAGAATTCACCCCTCCACTTT. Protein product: CASRTEENSPLHF.

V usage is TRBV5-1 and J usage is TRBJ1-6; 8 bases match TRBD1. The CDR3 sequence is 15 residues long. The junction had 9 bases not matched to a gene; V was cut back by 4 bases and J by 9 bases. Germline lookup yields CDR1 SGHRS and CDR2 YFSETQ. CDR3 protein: CASSAQTGEVSPLHF. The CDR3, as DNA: TGCGCCAGCAGCGCCCAGACAGGGGAGGTTTCACCCCTCCACTTT. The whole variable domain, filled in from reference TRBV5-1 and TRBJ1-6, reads KAGVTQTPRYLIKTRGQQVTLSCSPISGHRSVSWYQQTPGQGLQFLFEYFSETQRNKGNFPGRFSGRQFSNSRSEMNVSTLELGDSALYLCASSAQTGEVSPLHFGNGTRLTVT.

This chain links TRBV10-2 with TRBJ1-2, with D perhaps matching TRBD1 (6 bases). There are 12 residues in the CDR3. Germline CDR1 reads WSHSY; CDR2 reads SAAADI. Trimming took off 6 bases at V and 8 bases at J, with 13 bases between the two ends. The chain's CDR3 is CASRAGAGGYTF. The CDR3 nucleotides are TGCGCCAGCAGGGCAGGGGCGGGCGGCTACACCTTC.

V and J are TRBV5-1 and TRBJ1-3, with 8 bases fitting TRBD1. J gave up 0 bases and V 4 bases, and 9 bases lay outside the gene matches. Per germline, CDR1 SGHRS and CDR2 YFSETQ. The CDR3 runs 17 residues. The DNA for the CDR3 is TGCGCCAGCAGCCAGGACAGGGCCTCCCTCTCTGGAAACACCATATATTTT. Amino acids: CASSQDRASLSGNTIYF.

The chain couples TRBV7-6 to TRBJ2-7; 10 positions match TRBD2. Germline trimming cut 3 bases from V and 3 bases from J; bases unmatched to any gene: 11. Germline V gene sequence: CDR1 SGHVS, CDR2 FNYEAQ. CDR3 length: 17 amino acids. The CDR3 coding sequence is TGTGCCAGCAGCTTGGGTGCCAGCGGGGGGGACCACTACGAGCAGTACTTC. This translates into CASSLGASGGDHYEQYF.

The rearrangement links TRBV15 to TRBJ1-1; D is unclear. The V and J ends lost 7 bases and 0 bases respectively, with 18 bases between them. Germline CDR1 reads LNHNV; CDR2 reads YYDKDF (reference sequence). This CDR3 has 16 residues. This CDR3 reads CATTPGVGLMNTEAFF. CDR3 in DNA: TGTGCCACCACCCCTGGGGTAGGACTGATGAACACTGAAGCTTTCTTT.

This CDR3 reads CASSLSVDWRGYTF. The DNA for the CDR3 is TGTGCCAGCAGCCTAAGTGTAGACTGGAGGGGCTACACCTTC. The V gene is TRBV3-1 (or the pseudogene TRBV3-2), the J gene TRBJ1-2, with unresolved D. The CDR3 consists of 14 residues. Germline CDR1 is LGHDT and CDR2 is YNNKEL (reference sequence). Trimming removed 4 bases at V and 8 bases at J, with 17 bases between.

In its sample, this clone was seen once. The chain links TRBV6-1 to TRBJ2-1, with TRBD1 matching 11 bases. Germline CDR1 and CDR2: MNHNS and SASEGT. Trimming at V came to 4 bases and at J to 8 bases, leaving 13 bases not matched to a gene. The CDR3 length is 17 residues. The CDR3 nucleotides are TGTGCCAGCAGTGCTCGACGCCCCGGACAGGGGGCTTATGAGCAGTTCTTC. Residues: CASSARRPGQGAYEQFF.